This T cell receptor beta chain was sequenced in a study of blood T cell repertoires in COVID-19. How the authors handled the data: By means of reference gene primer amplification, nucleated cell counts were estimated. Assay: immunoSEQ multiplex PCR; the TCRdb copy retains only in-frame clones and omits some. Clone size and V and J calls were adopted from that table, with D and trimming inferred from the DNA. Here the sample spans 350,000 to 400,000 clones, 85% to 90% being singletons. This CDR3 contains 18 residues. V trimming: 8 bases; J trimming: 0 bases; junction bases outside the gene matches: 11. Germline loops: CDR1 GTSNPN, CDR2 SVGIG (reference sequence).

This clonotype was obtained from a woman in her twenties or thirties who had recovered from COVID-19. This chain joins TRBV30 and TRBJ2-1; 15 positions match TRBD2. Sequenced sample: PBMCs or T cells enriched from blood (not recorded which). The chain's CDR3 is CAGTGLAGGVSSYNEQFF. The DNA for the CDR3 is TGTGCCGGAACCGGACTAGCGGGGGGGGTAAGCTCCTACAATGAGCAGTTCTTC.